This T cell receptor beta chain was sequenced for a study of blood T cells in healthy people across ages. Study-level points and caveats: Estimates of diversity drawn from one million T cells were considered underestimates.

Notes on this clonotype: The target antigen is unknown.

Every participating donor contributed approximately 9.5 milliliters of peripheral blood through a draw. V was clipped by 6 bases and J by 5 bases; unmatched bases: 7. CDR3 length equals 14 residues. With a J-beta primer mix and a sample-barcoded 5' primer, a second PCR ran about 7 to 11 cycles. TCRdb re-called the 5' RACE reads with MiXCR, one entry per CDR3 protein. The sample has about 1,000,000 distinct CDR3 sequences, more than 35% seen once; the top ten hold approximately 17%. This sequence originates from a woman aged 55-70 years in good health. This chain uses TRBV12-3 or TRBV12-4 with TRBJ2-5; the match to TRBD1 covers 9 bases. Sequenced material: blood. CDR3 coding DNA: TGTGCCAGCAGGCGTGGACAGGGGTGGGAGACCCAGTACTTC. Translated: CASRRGQGWETQYF.